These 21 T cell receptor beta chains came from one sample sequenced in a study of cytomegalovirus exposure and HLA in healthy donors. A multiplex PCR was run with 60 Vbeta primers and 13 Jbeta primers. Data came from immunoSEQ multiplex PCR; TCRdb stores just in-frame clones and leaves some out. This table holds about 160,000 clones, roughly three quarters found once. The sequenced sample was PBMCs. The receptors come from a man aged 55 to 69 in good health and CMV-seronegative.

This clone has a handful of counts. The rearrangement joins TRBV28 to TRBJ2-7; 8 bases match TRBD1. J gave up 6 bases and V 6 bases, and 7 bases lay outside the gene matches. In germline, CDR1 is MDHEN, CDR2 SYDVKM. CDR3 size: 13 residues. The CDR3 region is CASRGQVTGEQYF. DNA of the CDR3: TGTGCCAGCAGGGGACAGGTTACGGGCGAGCAGTACTTC.

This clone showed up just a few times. The CDR3 is CASSKAWRPPSYEQYF. Written as DNA, the CDR3 is TGTGCCAGCAGCAAAGCATGGCGGCCCCCCTCCTACGAGCAGTACTTC. J is TRBJ2-7 and V is TRBV21-1; TRBD2 is the table's D call and was not checked against the DNA. TRBV21-1 counts as a pseudogene. The CDR3 runs to 16 residues.

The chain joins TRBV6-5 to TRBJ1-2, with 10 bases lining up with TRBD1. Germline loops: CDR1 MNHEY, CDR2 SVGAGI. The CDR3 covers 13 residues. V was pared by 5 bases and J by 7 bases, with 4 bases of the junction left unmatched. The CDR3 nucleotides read TGTGCCAGCAGTGACAGGGGGCTAGGTGGCTACACCTTC. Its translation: CASSDRGLGGYTF.

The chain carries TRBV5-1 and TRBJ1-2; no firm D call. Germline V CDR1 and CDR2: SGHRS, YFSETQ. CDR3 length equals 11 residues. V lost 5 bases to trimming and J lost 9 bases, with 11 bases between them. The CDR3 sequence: CASSLRGSYTF. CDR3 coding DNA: TGCGCCAGCAGTTTACGGGGAAGCTACACCTTC.

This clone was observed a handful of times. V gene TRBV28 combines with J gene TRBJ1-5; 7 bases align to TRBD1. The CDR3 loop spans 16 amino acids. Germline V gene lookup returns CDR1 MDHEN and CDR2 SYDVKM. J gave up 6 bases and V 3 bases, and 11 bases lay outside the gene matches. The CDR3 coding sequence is TGTGCCAGCAGTTTTTTCGGCAGGGGGGATAGTCAGCCCCAGCATTTT. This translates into CASSFFGRGDSQPQHF.

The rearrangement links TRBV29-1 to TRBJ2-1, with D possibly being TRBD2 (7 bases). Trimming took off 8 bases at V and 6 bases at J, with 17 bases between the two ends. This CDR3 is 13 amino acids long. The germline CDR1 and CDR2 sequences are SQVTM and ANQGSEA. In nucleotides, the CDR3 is TGCAGCTCCTGGGGGGGGCTGTCCAATGAGCAGTTCTTC. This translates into CSSWGGLSNEQFF.

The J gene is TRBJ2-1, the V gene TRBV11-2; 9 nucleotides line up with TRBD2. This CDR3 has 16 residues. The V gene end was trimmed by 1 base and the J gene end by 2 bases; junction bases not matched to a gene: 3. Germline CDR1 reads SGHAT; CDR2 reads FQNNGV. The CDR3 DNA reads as TGTGCCAGCAGCTTAGGGGCTAGCGGGACCTACAATGAGCAGTTCTTC. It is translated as CASSLGASGTYNEQFF.

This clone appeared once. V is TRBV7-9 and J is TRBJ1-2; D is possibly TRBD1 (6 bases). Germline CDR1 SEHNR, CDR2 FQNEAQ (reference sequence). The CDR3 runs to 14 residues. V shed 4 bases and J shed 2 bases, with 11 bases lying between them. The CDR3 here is CASSSPQGNYGYTF. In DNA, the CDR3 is TGTGCCAGCAGCTCGCCCCAGGGGAACTATGGCTACACCTTC.

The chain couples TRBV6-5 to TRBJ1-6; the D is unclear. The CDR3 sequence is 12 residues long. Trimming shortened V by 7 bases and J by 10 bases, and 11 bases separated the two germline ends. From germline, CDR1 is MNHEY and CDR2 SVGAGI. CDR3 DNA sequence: TGTGCCAGCAAAAACGGGGAATCACCCCTCCACTTT. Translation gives CASKNGESPLHF.

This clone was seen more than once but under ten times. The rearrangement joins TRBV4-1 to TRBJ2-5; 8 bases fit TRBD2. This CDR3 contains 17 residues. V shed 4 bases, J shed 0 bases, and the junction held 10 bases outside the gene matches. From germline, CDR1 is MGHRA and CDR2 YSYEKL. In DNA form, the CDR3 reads TGCGCCAGCAGCCTGCCTGGGGGGCGGGGGGACCAAGAGACCCAGTACTTC. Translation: CASSLPGGRGDQETQYF.

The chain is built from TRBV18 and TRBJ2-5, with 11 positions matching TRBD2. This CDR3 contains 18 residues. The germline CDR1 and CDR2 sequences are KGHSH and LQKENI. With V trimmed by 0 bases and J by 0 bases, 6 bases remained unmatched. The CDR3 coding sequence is TGTGCCAGCTCACCACCGAGGCCTAGCGGGGGGTACCAAGAGACCCAGTACTTC. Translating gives CASSPPRPSGGYQETQYF. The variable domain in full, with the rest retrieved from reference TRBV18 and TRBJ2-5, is NAGVMQNPRHLVRRRGQEARLRCSPMKGHSHVYWYRQLPEEGLKFMVYLQKENIIDESGMPKERFSAEFPKEGPSILRIQQVVRGDSAAYFCASSPPRPSGGYQETQYFGPGTRLLVL.

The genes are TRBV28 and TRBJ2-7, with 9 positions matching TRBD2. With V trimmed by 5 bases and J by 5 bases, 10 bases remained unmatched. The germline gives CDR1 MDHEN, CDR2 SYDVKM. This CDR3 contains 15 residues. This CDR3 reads CASSIAGGPIHEQYF. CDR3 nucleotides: TGTGCCAGCAGTATCGCGGGGGGGCCCATCCACGAGCAGTACTTC. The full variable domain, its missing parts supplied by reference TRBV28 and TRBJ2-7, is DVKVTQSSRYLVKRTGEKVFLECVQDMDHENMFWYRQDPGLGLRLIYFSYDVKMKEKGDIPEGYSVSREKKERFSLILESASTNQTSMYLCASSIAGGPIHEQYFGPGTRLTVT.

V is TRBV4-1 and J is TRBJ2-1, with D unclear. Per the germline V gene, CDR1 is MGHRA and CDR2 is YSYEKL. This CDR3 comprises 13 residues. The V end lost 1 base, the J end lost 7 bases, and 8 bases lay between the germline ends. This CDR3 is CASSQGQWNEQFF. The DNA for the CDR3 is TGCGCCAGCAGCCAAGGACAATGGAATGAGCAGTTCTTC.

The CDR3 is CASSSTRTGGNTGELFF. As DNA, the CDR3 is TGTGCCAGCAGCTCAACTCGGACGGGGGGGAACACCGGGGAGCTGTTTTTT. The V and J genes are TRBV7-9 and TRBJ2-2, with TRBD2 matching over 7 bases. V was clipped by 4 bases and J by 1 base; unmatched bases: 9. Germline V gene data show CDR1 as SEHNR and CDR2 as FQNEAQ (reference sequence). The CDR3 length is 17 residues.

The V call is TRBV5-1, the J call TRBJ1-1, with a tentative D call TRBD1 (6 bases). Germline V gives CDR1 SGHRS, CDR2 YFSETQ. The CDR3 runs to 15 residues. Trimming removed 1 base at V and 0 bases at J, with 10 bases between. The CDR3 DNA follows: TGCGCCAGCAGCTTGCGGACAGCTATGAACACTGAAGCTTTCTTT. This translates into CASSLRTAMNTEAFF. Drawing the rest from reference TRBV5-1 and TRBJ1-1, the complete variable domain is KAGVTQTPRYLIKTRGQQVTLSCSPISGHRSVSWYQQTPGQGLQFLFEYFSETQRNKGNFPGRFSGRQFSNSRSEMNVSTLELGDSALYLCASSLRTAMNTEAFFGQGTRLTVV.

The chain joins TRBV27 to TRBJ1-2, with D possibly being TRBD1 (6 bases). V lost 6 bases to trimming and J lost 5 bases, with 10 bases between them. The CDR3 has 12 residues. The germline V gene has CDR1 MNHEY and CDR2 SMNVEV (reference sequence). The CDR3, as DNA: TGTGCCAGCAGACAGGGTCGGTATGGCTACACCTTC. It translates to CASRQGRYGYTF.

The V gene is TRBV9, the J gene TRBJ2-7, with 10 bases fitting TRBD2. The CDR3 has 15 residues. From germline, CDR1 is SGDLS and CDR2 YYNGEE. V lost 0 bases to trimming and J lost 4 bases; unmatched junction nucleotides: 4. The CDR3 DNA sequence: TGTGCCAGCAGCGTAGCTAGCGGGAGAAATTACGAGCAGTACTTC. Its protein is CASSVASGRNYEQYF.

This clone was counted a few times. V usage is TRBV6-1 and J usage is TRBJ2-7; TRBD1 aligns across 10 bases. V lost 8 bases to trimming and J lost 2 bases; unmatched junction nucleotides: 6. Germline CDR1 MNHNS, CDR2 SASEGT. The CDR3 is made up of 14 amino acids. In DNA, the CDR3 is TGTGCCAGCGAGACAGGGGGCAATCCCTACGAGCAGTACTTC. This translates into CASETGGNPYEQYF.

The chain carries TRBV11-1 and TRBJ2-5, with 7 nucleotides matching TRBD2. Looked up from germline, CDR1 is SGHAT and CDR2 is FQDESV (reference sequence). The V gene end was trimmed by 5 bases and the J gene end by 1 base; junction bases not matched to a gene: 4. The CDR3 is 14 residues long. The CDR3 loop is CASSVREFQETQYF. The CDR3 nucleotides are TGTGCCAGCAGCGTGCGGGAGTTCCAAGAGACCCAGTACTTC.

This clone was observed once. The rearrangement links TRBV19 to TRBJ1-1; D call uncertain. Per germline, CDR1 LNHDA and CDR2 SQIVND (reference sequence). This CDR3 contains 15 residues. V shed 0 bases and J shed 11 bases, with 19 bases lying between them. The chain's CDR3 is CASSIDGGPRAGAFF. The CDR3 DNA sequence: TGTGCCAGTAGTATAGATGGAGGACCCCGGGCGGGGGCTTTCTTT.

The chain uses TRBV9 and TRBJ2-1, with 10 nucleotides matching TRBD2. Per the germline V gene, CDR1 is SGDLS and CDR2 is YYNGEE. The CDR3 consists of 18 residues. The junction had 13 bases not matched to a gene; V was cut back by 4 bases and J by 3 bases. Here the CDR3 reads CASSPGLAGATNYNEQFF. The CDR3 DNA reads TGTGCCAGCAGCCCCGGTCTAGCGGGAGCCACAAACTACAATGAGCAGTTCTTC.